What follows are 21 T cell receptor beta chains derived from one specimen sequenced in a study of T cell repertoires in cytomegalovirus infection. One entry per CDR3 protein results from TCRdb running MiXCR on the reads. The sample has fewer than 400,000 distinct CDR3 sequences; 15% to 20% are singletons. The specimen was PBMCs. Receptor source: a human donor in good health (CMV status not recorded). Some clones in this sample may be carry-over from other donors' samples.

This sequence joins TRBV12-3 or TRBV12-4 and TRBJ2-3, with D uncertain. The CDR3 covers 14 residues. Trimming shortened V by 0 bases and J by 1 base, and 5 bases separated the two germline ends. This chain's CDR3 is CASSLAQRTDTQYF. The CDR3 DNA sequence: TGTGCCAGCAGTTTAGCGCAGCGCACAGATACGCAGTATTTT.

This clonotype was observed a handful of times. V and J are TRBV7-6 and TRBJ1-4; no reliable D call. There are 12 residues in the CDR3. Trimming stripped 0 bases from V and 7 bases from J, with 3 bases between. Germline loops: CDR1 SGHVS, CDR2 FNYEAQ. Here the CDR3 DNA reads TGTGCCAGCAGCTTAGCGATTGAAAAACTGTTTTTT. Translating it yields CASSLAIEKLFF.

CDR3 DNA: TGTGCCAGCAATACGGGGGGACCCTACAATGAGCAGTTCTTC. It codes for CASNTGGPYNEQFF. The V gene is TRBV5-5, the J gene TRBJ2-1; the match to TRBD2 covers 7 bases. Trimming took 6 bases from V and 2 from J; bases not matched to a gene: 5. This CDR3 is built from 14 residues. Germline values: CDR1 SGHKS, CDR2 YYEKEE (reference sequence).

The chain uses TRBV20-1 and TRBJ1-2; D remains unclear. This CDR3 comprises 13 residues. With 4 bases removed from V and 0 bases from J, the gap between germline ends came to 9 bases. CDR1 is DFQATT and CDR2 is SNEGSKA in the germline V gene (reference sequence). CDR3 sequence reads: CSAKHGANYGYTF. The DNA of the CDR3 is TGCAGTGCTAAACACGGAGCTAACTATGGCTACACCTTC.

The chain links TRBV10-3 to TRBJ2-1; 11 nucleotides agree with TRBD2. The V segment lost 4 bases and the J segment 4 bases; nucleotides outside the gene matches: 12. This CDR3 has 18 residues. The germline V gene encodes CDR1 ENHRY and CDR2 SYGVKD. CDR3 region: CAISAKILAGDSYNEQFF. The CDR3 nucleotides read TGTGCCATCAGTGCTAAAATACTAGCGGGAGATAGTTACAATGAGCAGTTCTTC.

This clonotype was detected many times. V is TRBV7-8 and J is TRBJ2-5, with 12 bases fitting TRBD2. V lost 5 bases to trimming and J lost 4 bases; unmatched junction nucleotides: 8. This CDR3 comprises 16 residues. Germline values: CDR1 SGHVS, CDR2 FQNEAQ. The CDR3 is CASSPRLAGAAETQYF. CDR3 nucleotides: TGTGCCAGCAGCCCCCGACTAGCGGGAGCGGCAGAGACCCAGTACTTC.

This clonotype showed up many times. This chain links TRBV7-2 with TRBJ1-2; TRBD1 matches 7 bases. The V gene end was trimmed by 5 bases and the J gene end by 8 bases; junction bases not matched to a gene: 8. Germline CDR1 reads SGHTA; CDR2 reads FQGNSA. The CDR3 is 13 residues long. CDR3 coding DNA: TGTGCCAGCAGCCGACAGGGCCCCGAGGGCTACACCTTC. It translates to CASSRQGPEGYTF.

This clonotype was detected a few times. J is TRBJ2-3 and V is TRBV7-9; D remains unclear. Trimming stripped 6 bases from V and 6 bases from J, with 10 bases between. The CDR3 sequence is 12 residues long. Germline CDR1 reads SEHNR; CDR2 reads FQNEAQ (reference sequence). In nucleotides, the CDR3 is TGTGCCAGCAGTCTGCTTCTGGATACGCAGTATTTT. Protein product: CASSLLLDTQYF.

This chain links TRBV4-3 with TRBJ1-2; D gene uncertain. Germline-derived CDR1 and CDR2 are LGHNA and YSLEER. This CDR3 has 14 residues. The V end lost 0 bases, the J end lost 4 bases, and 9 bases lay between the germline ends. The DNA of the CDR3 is TGCGCCAGCAGCCAAGACCACGCGACCTATGGCTACACCTTC. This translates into CASSQDHATYGYTF.

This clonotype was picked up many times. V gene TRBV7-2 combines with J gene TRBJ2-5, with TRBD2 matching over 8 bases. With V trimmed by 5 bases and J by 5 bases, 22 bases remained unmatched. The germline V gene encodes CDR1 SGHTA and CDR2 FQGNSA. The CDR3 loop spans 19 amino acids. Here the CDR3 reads CASSPHRGAGGPRRETQYF. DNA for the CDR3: TGTGCCAGCAGCCCCCACCGGGGGGCGGGAGGTCCCCGAAGGGAGACCCAGTACTTC.

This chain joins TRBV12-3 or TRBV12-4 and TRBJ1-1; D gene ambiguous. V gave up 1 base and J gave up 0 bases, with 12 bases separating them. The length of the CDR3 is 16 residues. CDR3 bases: TGTGCCAGCAGTTTAGAGCCACAGTCGTTGAACACTGAAGCTTTCTTT. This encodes CASSLEPQSLNTEAFF.

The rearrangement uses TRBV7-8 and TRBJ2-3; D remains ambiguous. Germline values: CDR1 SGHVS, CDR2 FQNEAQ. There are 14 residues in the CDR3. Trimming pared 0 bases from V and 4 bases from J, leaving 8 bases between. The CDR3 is CASSLAVRADTQYF. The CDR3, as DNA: TGTGCCAGCAGCTTAGCCGTTCGGGCAGATACGCAGTATTTT.

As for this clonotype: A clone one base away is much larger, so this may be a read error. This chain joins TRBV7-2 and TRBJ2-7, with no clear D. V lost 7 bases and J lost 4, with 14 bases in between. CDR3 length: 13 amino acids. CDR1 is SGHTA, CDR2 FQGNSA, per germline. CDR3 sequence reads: CASTPGPRYEQYF. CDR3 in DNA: TGTGCCAGCACCCCAGGACCAAGATACGAGCAGTACTTC.

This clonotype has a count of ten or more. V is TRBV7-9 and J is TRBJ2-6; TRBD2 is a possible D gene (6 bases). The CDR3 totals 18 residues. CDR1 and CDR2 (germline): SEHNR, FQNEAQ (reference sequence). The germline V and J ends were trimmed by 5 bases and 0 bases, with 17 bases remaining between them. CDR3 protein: CASSPIPGVHSGANVLTF. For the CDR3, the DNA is TGTGCCAGCAGCCCTATCCCGGGGGTCCACTCTGGGGCCAACGTCCTGACTTTC.

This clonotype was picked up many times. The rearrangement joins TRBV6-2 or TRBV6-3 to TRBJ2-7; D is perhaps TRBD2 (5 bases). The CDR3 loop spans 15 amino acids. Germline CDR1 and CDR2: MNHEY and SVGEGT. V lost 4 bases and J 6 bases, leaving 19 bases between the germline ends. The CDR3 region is CASSSLRGNPGEQYF. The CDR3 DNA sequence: TGTGCCAGCAGTTCCCTACGGGGAAACCCGGGCGAGCAGTACTTC.

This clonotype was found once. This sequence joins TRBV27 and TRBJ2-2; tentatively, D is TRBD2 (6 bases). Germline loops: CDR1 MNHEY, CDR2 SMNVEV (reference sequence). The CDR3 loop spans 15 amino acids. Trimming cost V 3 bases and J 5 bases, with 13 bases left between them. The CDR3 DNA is TGTGCCAGCAGTTTTTCTAGCGCGATAACCGGGGAGCTGTTTTTT. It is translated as CASSFSSAITGELFF.

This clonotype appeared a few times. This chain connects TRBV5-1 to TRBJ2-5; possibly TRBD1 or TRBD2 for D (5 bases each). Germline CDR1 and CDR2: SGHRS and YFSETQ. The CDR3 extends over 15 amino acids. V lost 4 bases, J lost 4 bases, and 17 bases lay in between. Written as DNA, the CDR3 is TGCGCCAGCAGCCCCGGCGGTAGAGGGGCAGAGACCCAGTACTTC. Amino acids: CASSPGGRGAETQYF. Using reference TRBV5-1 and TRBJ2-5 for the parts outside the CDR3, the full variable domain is KAGVTQTPRYLIKTRGQQVTLSCSPISGHRSVSWYQQTPGQGLQFLFEYFSETQRNKGNFPGRFSGRQFSNSRSEMNVSTLELGDSALYLCASSPGGRGAETQYFGPGTRLLVL.

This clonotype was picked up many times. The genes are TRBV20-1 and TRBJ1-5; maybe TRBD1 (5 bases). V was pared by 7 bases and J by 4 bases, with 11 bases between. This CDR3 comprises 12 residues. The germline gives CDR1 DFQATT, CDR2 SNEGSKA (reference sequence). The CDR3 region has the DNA TGCAGTGTTTCTCAGGGAAATCAGCCCCAGCATTTT. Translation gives CSVSQGNQPQHF.

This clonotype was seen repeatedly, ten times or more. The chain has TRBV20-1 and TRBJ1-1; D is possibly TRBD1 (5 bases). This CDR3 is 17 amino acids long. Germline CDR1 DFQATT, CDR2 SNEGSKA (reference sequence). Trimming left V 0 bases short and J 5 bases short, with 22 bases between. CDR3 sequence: CSARDIGAGWGSTEAFF. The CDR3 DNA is TGCAGTGCTAGAGATATTGGGGCAGGTTGGGGTAGTACTGAAGCTTTCTTT.

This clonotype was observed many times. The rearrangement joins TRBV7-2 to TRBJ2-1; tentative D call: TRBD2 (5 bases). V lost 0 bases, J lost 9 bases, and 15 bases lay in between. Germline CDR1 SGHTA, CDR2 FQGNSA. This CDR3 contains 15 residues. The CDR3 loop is CASSLALGSVAEQFF. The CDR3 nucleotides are TGTGCCAGCAGCTTAGCGCTTGGGAGCGTCGCTGAGCAGTTCTTC. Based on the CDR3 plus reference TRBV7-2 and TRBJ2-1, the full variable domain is GAGVSQSPSNKVTEKGKDVELRCDPISGHTALYWYRQSLGQGLEFLIYFQGNSAPDKSGLPSDRFSAERTGGSVSTLTIQRTQQEDSAVYLCASSLALGSVAEQFFGPGTRLTVL.

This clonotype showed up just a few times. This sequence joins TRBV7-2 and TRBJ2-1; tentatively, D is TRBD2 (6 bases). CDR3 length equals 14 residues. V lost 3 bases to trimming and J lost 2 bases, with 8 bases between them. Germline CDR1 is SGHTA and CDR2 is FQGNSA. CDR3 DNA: TGTGCCAGCAGCTTCCCGGGAGCCTACAATGAGCAGTTCTTC. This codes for CASSFPGAYNEQFF.